The 13 T cell receptor beta chains presented below share a single source sample, sequenced in a study of blood T cells in healthy people across ages (dated by TCRdb to about 2015). The method behind the library was 5' RACE. TCRdb shows the sequencer as Illumina HiSeq 2500. A second 7 to 11 cycle PCR used a sample-barcoded 5' primer and a J-beta primer mix. The raw public reads went through TCRdb reprocessing: fastp at Q25, MiXCR clone calling, in-frame beta chains kept. Each entry merges the rows of one CDR3 protein and shows their most common DNA and genes. The sample table contains about 640,000 distinct CDR3 sequences; only one count was recorded for approximately 50% of them. Of the sample, 30% to 45% is held by the ten largest clones. Sequences were obtained from blood. The receptors derive from a man in his 60s in good health.

The chain is built from TRBV7-2 and TRBJ1-2; D not certain. The CDR3 covers 14 residues. The V end was cut by 5 bases, the J end by 4 bases, with 14 bases between. Germline loops: CDR1 SGHTA, CDR2 FQGNSA. The CDR3 DNA is TGTGCCAGCAGCCCAACACCTTTTGGCTATGGCTACACCTTC. Its translation is CASSPTPFGYGYTF.

This chain uses TRBV3-1 with TRBJ1-1; D is unresolved. This CDR3 region has 16 residues. Trimming took 0 bases from V and 5 from J, leaving 16 bases between them. The V gene's germline CDR1 is LGHDT and CDR2 YNNKEL (reference sequence). The CDR3 sequence: CASSQDGRGRRTEAFF. The CDR3 DNA sequence: TGTGCCAGCAGCCAAGATGGGCGAGGGAGGAGGACTGAAGCTTTCTTT.

J is TRBJ1-4 and V is TRBV20-1, with a possible D match to TRBD1 (6 bases). The V and J ends lost 7 bases and 7 bases respectively, with 19 bases between them. The CDR3 totals 14 residues. CDR1 is DFQATT, CDR2 SNEGSKA, per germline (reference sequence). The CDR3 loop is CSVPQGMGGEKLFF. CDR3 DNA: TGCAGTGTACCCCAGGGGATGGGCGGTGAAAAACTGTTTTTT.

The V gene is TRBV10-3, the J gene TRBJ1-2; 8 positions match TRBD1. Germline CDR1 reads ENHRY; CDR2 reads SYGVKD. The V and J ends lost 5 bases and 4 bases, in that order; junction bases with no gene match: 0. The CDR3 consists of 12 residues. CDR3 DNA: TGTGCCATCAGTACAGGGGGCTATGGCTACACCTTC. This translates into CAISTGGYGYTF.

DNA of the CDR3: TGTGCCAGCAGTCCCCCGGGGACAGGGGGCCACGAGCAGTACTTC. Encoded protein: CASSPPGTGGHEQYF. The chain has TRBV6-5 and TRBJ2-7; 12 positions match TRBD1. CDR1 and CDR2 (germline): MNHEY, SVGAGI. The CDR3 has 15 amino acids. Trimming removed 5 bases from V and 5 bases from J; junction bases left unmatched: 7.

V gene TRBV6-6 combines with J gene TRBJ1-4, with 7 bases matching TRBD1. V dropped 6 bases and J dropped 7; count of bases not matched to a gene: 11. Germline V gene lookup returns CDR1 MNHNY and CDR2 SVGAGI (reference sequence). The CDR3 totals 15 residues. The CDR3 DNA reads as TGTGCCAGCAGACATAAACCGGACAGGCGTGAAAAACTGTTTTTT. Its protein is CASRHKPDRREKLFF.

The chain links TRBV7-8 to TRBJ2-3; 7 bases map to TRBD2. This CDR3 region has 13 residues. The V segment lost 3 bases and the J segment 5 bases; nucleotides outside the gene matches: 2. Germline V gives CDR1 SGHVS, CDR2 FQNEAQ. The CDR3 coding sequence is TGTGCCAGCAGCTTGGTAGCGGGAGATACGCAGTATTTT. Encoded protein: CASSLVAGDTQYF.

V and J are TRBV3-1 and TRBJ2-1, with D possibly matching TRBD2 (6 bases). The J call may be incorrect, as the DNA end agrees better with TRBJ2-7. CDR1 is LGHDT and CDR2 is YNNKEL in the germline V gene (reference sequence). This CDR3 has 16 amino acids. The CDR3 region has the DNA TGTGCCAGCAGCCAAGATAGGGACTTAATCTACAATGAGCAGTACTTC. Amino acids: CASSQDRDLIYNEQYF.

The rearrangement links TRBV5-1 to TRBJ2-5; perhaps TRBD1 as D (6 bases). CDR3 length: 14 amino acids. From germline, CDR1 is SGHRS and CDR2 YFSETQ. Trimming left V 1 base short and J 7 bases short, with 14 bases between. In DNA form, the CDR3 reads TGCGCCAGCAGCTTGATCGACAGGACGGGGACCCAGTACTTC. Translation: CASSLIDRTGTQYF.

The rearrangement uses TRBV12-3 or TRBV12-4 and TRBJ1-5; no reliable D call. The CDR3 extends over 15 amino acids. Trimming took 8 bases from V and 6 from J, leaving 20 bases between them. The CDR3 sequence: CASRKSDAGLQPQHF. The CDR3 nucleotides read TGTGCCAGCCGTAAGTCGGACGCAGGCCTTCAGCCCCAGCATTTT.

This clonotype appeared once. This chain uses TRBV4-1 with TRBJ1-4; D unresolved. This CDR3 contains 13 residues. Trimming stripped 2 bases from V and 8 bases from J, with 9 bases between. Germline values: CDR1 MGHRA, CDR2 YSYEKL. CDR3 protein: CASSQPSREKLFF. CDR3 coding DNA: TGCGCCAGCAGCCAACCCTCTAGGGAAAAACTGTTTTTT.

This chain connects TRBV11-2 to TRBJ2-1; the match to TRBD2 covers 8 bases. J was trimmed by 15 bases and V by 1 base; bases with no gene match: 5. This CDR3 contains 12 residues. Germline CDR1 is SGHAT and CDR2 is FQNNGV. CDR3 in amino acids: CASSLGRGVLFF. As DNA, the CDR3 is TGTGCCAGCAGCTTAGGGCGGGGGGTGTTGTTCTTC.

The sample holds a few counts of this clonotype. This chain connects TRBV25-1 to TRBJ1-2; tentative D call: TRBD1 (5 bases). Germline loops: CDR1 MGHDK, CDR2 SYGVNS. The V end lost 3 bases, the J end lost 2 bases, and 7 bases lay between the germline ends. There are 13 residues in the CDR3. In nucleotides, the CDR3 is TGTGCCAGCAGTGACCGGGGGAACTATGGCTACACCTTC. This gives the protein CASSDRGNYGYTF.